Following are 9 T cell receptor beta chains from one sample sequenced in a study of Graves' ophthalmopathy and Graves' hyperthyroidism. RNA transcripts were the source from which TCR beta CDR3 regions were amplified. After a first-round RT-PCR with HTBI primers, a second-round multiplex PCR was run. TCRdb reprocessed the multiplex PCR reads with MiXCR, giving one entry per CDR3 protein. The table lists roughly 380,000 distinct CDR3 sequences, roughly 14% of them singletons. Sequencing input: peripheral blood. These receptors originate from a young woman with stable Graves' hyperthyroidism.

A remark on this clonotype: The missing conserved phenylalanine or tryptophan at the end of this CDR3 makes a read error likely. This chain uses TRBV7-3 with TRBJ2-2; D is undetermined. Trimming removed 5 bases from V and 0 bases from J, with 4 bases in between. The germline CDR1 and CDR2 sequences are SGHTA and FQGTGA. The CDR3 is 13 amino acids. Here the CDR3 DNA reads TGTGCCAGCAGCCCCGCGAACACCGGGGAGCTGTTTCTT. It encodes CASSPANTGELFL.

This clonotype has ten or more counts. The J gene is TRBJ1-5, the V gene TRBV20-1; 7 bases map to TRBD1. From germline, CDR1 is DFQATT and CDR2 SNEGSKA (reference sequence). V trimming: 5 bases; J trimming: 3 bases; junction bases outside the gene matches: 10. This CDR3 spans 15 amino acids. In DNA form, the CDR3 reads TGCAGTGCTCAGGGGTTAGGACAGGTCAATCAGCCCCAGCATTTT. This translates into CSAQGLGQVNQPQHF.

This clonotype was recorded at least ten times. The CDR3: CASSQEGDSTGELFF. CDR3 DNA: TGCGCCAGCAGCCAAGAGGGGGACAGCACCGGGGAGCTGTTTTTT. The rearrangement uses TRBV4-1 and TRBJ2-2; 7 bases agree with TRBD1. Trimming at V came to 0 bases and at J to 4 bases, leaving 2 bases not matched to a gene. The germline V gene encodes CDR1 MGHRA and CDR2 YSYEKL. The CDR3 is 15 amino acids.

This clonotype was detected many times. The chain uses TRBV2 and TRBJ1-2; the D is unclear. V shed 7 bases and J shed 4 bases, with 13 bases lying between them. The germline CDR1 and CDR2 sequences are SNHLY and FYNNEI. The CDR3 covers 13 residues. The CDR3 sequence is CASTSGSFYGYTF. The CDR3 nucleotides read TGTGCCAGCACGAGTGGCTCTTTCTATGGCTACACCTTC.

At least ten counts were recorded for this clonotype. The rearrangement uses TRBV7-8 and TRBJ2-7; D is tentatively TRBD1 or TRBD2 (5 bases each). Between the trimmed V and J ends, which lost 2 bases and 3 bases, there was a span of 11 bases. The CDR3 sequence is 14 residues long. The V gene's germline CDR1 is SGHVS and CDR2 FQNEAQ. The CDR3 DNA reads TGTGCCAGCAGCTTAAGGGAGACAGTCTACGAGCAGTACTTC. This encodes CASSLRETVYEQYF.

This clonotype was counted many times. The rearrangement links TRBV12-5 to TRBJ1-1, with D unclear. The CDR3 is made up of 12 amino acids. The germline V gene has CDR1 LGHNT and CDR2 FRNRAP. V lost 1 base, J lost 6 bases, and 6 bases lay in between. The CDR3 here is CASGLGRAEAFF. Here the CDR3 DNA reads TGTGCTAGTGGTTTGGGGCGGGCTGAAGCTTTCTTT. Full variable domain (missing parts from reference TRBV12-5 and TRBJ1-1): DARVTQTPRHKVTEMGQEVTMRCQPILGHNTVFWYRQTMMQGLELLAYFRNRAPLDDSGMPKDRFSAEMPDATLATLKIQPSEPRDSAVYFCASGLGRAEAFFGQGTRLTVV.

About this clonotype: Since no conserved phenylalanine or tryptophan closes the CDR3, a read error is the likely cause. The V call is TRBV27, the J call TRBJ2-3; TRBD1 is a possible D gene (5 bases). The germline V and J ends were trimmed by 5 bases and 4 bases, with 13 bases remaining between them. CDR1 and CDR2 from the germline V gene are MNHEY and SMNVEV (reference sequence). The CDR3 covers 14 residues. The CDR3 region has the DNA TGTGCCAGCAGTAAACCAGGGTTGCCAGATACGCAGTATGTT. Its translation is CASSKPGLPDTQYV.

This clonotype has at least ten counts. This chain joins TRBV4-1 and TRBJ2-2, with D tentatively TRBD1 (6 bases). The CDR3 totals 14 residues. Trimming removed 6 bases from V and 3 bases from J, with 11 bases in between. The V gene's germline CDR1 is MGHRA and CDR2 YSYEKL. CDR3 DNA: TGCGCCAGCAGGCGGACAGTACACACCGGGGAGCTGTTTTTT. Encoded protein: CASRRTVHTGELFF.

The CDR3 reads CASSPLPQETQYF. The CDR3 coding sequence is TGTGCCAGCTCACCTCTACCCCAAGAGACCCAGTACTTC. This chain links TRBV18 with TRBJ2-5; D is undetermined. CDR3 length equals 13 residues. Germline CDR1 is KGHSH and CDR2 is LQKENI. The ends were cut back, 3 bases at V and 1 base at J, with 6 bases in the middle.